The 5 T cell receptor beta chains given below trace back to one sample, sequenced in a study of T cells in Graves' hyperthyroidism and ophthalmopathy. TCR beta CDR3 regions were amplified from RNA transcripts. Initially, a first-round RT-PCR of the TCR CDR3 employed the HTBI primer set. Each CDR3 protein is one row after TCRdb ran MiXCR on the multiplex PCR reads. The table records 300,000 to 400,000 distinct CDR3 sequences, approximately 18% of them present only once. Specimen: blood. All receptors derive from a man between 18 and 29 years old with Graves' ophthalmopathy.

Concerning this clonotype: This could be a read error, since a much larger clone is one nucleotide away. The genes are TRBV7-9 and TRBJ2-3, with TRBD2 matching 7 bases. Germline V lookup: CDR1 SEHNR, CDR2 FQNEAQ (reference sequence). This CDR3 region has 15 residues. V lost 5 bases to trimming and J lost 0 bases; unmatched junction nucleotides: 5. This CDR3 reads CASSRGEGSTDTQYF. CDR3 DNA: TGTGCCAGCAGCCGGGGGGAGGGAAGCACAGATACGCAGTATTTT.

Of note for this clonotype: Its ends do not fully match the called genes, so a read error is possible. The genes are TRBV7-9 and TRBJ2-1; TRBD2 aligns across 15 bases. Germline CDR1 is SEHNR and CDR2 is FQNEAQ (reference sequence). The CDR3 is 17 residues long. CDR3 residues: CASSPRGTSGGRGEQSF. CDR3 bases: TGTGCCAGCAGCCCGAGGGGGACTAGCGGGGGGCGGGGTGAGCAGTCCTTC.

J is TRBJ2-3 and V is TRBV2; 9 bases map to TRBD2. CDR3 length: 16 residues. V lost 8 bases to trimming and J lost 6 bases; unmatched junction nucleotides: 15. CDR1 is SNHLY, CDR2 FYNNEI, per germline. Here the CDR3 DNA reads TGTGCCAGCGGAGCTCCGCGGGAGGGGGCAGGGGATACGCAGTATTTT. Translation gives CASGAPREGAGDTQYF.

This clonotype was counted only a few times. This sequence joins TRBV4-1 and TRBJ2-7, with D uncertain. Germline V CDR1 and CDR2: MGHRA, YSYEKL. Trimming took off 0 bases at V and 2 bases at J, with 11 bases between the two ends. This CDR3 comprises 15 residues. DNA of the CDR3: TGCGCCAGCAGCCAAGAACCACACGAGACCTACGAGCAGTACTTC. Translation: CASSQEPHETYEQYF.

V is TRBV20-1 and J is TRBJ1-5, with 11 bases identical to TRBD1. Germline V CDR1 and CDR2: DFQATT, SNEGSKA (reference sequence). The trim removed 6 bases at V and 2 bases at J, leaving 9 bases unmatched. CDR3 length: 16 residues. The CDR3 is CSADRGTGGGNQPQHF. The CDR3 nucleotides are TGCAGTGCAGACCGCGGGACAGGGGGGGGCAATCAGCCCCAGCATTTT.